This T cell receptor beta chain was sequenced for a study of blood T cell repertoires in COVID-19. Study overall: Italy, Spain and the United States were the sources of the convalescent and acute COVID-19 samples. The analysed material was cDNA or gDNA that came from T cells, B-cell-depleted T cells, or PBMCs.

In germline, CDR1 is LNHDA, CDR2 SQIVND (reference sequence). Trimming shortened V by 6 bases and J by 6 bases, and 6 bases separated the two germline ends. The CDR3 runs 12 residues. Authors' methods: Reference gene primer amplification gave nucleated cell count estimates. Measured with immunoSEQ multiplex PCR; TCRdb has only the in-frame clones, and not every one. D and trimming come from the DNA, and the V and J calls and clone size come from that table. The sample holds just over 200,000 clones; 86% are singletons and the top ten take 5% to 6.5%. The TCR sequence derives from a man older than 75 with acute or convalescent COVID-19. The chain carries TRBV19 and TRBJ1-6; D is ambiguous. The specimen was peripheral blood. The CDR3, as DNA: TGTGCCAGTAGGACATTTAATTCACCCCTCCACTTT. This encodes CASRTFNSPLHF.